Included here is one T cell receptor beta chain sequence, with context. This specimen comes from a study of blood T cell repertoires in COVID-19. The wider study: Samples came from the United States, Italy and Spain, spanning acute and convalescent COVID-19.

Seattle's enrolled individuals joined amid active infection and were then monitored longitudinally. Generated by immunoSEQ multiplex PCR, the TCRdb table keeps only in-frame clones and is missing some. The table lists about 350,000 clones, about nine tenths of them singletons. Sequences were obtained from peripheral blood. The sequence came from a woman aged 60-75 years with COVID-19, enrolled during active disease.

CDR3 sequence: CAWSLMNTEAFF. In DNA, the CDR3 is TGTGCCTGGAGCCTAATGAACACTGAAGCTTTCTTT. The chain couples TRBV30 to TRBJ1-1, with D hard to call. V was clipped by 3 bases and J by 0 bases, with 5 bases between them. This CDR3 is 12 amino acids long. CDR1 is GTSNPN, CDR2 SVGIG, per germline (reference sequence).